The 20 T cell receptor beta chains presented below share a single source sample, sequenced in a study of blood T cell repertoires in COVID-19. Generated by immunoSEQ multiplex PCR, the TCRdb table keeps only in-frame clones and is missing some. The repertoire holds approximately 70,000 clones, around nine tenths seen once, with 3.4% in the top ten. Sequencing was carried out using peripheral blood. These receptors came from a woman aged 45-59 years with COVID-19, enrolled during active disease.

The rearrangement joins TRBV6-1 to TRBJ1-6; a weak D match, TRBD1 (5 bases). Germline loops: CDR1 MNHNS, CDR2 SASEGT. The germline V and J ends were trimmed by 3 bases and 5 bases, with 5 bases remaining between them. CDR3 length equals 13 residues. CDR3 coding DNA: TGTGCCAGCAGTGACAGGGATAATTCACCCCTCCACTTT. Residues: CASSDRDNSPLHF.

The V call is TRBV28, the J call TRBJ1-2; 7 bases are a match to TRBD1. The V gene end was trimmed by 4 bases and the J gene end by 7 bases; junction bases not matched to a gene: 9. Looked up from germline, CDR1 is MDHEN and CDR2 is SYDVKM. The CDR3 extends over 14 amino acids. This CDR3 reads CASSSEQGTFGYTF. The CDR3 DNA sequence: TGTGCCAGCAGTTCCGAACAGGGGACCTTTGGCTACACCTTC.

The rearrangement uses TRBV7-2 and TRBJ2-1; the match to TRBD1 covers 8 bases. Germline loops: CDR1 SGHTA, CDR2 FQGNSA. This CDR3 is built from 16 residues. The J segment lost 0 bases and the V segment lost 1 base, leaving 2 bases of the junction unmatched. This CDR3 reads CASSLGTGSSYNEQFF. CDR3 nucleotide sequence: TGTGCCAGCAGCTTAGGGACAGGGAGCTCCTACAATGAGCAGTTCTTC.

The J gene is TRBJ2-5, the V gene TRBV7-9, with unresolved D. V was cut by 5 bases and J by 4 bases, with 11 bases left in between. This CDR3 is built from 13 residues. CDR1 SEHNR and CDR2 FQNEAQ come from the germline V gene (reference sequence). CDR3 DNA sequence: TGTGCCAGCAGCAGTAGTCTAGGAGAGACCCAGTACTTC. Translation: CASSSSLGETQYF.

V usage is TRBV3-1 (or the pseudogene TRBV3-2) and J usage is TRBJ1-6; 9 positions agree with TRBD1. V lost 1 base, J lost 5 bases, and 6 bases stayed unmatched. CDR1 and CDR2 (germline): LGHDT, YNNKEL (reference sequence). The CDR3 spans 17 residues. The chain's CDR3 is CASSQVYRTGDNSPLHF. The CDR3 region has the DNA TGTGCCAGCAGCCAAGTATATCGGACAGGGGATAATTCACCCCTCCACTTT.

The genes are TRBV29-1 and TRBJ2-2, with 12 bases identical to TRBD1. This CDR3 contains 15 residues. CDR1 and CDR2 (germline): SQVTM, ANQGSEA. J was trimmed by 2 bases and V by 7 bases; bases with no gene match: 5. This chain's CDR3 is CSAFGTGGNTGELFF. The DNA for the CDR3 is TGCAGCGCCTTTGGGACAGGGGGCAACACCGGGGAGCTGTTTTTT.

The rearrangement links TRBV30 to TRBJ2-3; 10 bases map to TRBD2. CDR3 length: 14 residues. The germline CDR1 and CDR2 sequences are GTSNPN and SVGIG (reference sequence). V was pared by 0 bases and J by 5 bases, with 2 bases of the junction left unmatched. The CDR3 loop is CAWSVRLAGDTQYF. CDR3 nucleotides: TGTGCCTGGAGTGTACGACTAGCGGGAGATACGCAGTATTTT. The whole variable domain, remainder taken from reference TRBV30 and TRBJ2-3, is SQTIHQWPATLVQPVGSPLSLECTVEGTSNPNLYWYRQAAGRGLQLLFYSVGIGQISSEVPQNLSASRPQDRQFILSSKKLLLSDSGFYLCAWSVRLAGDTQYFGPGTRLTVL.

This sequence joins TRBV15 and TRBJ2-7; 7 bases agree with TRBD1. Per germline, CDR1 LNHNV and CDR2 YYDKDF (reference sequence). The CDR3 loop spans 16 amino acids. The V and J ends lost 5 bases and 4 bases, in that order; junction bases with no gene match: 14. In nucleotides, the CDR3 is TGTGCCACCAGCGCCAGAACGACAGGGTTTGGGTACGAGCAGTACTTC. Translation: CATSARTTGFGYEQYF. Supplemented by reference TRBV15 and TRBJ2-7, the full variable domain reads DAMVIQNPRYQVTQFGKPVTLSCSQTLNHNVMYWYQQKSSQAPKLLFHYYDKDFNNEADTPDNFQSRRPNTSFCFLDIRSPGLGDTAMYLCATSARTTGFGYEQYFGPGTRLTVT.

The rearrangement uses TRBV19 and TRBJ2-7, with D perhaps matching TRBD2 (5 bases). Trimming removed 6 bases at V and 2 bases at J, with 11 bases between. This CDR3 contains 13 residues. Germline assignment: CDR1 LNHDA and CDR2 SQIVND (reference sequence). This CDR3 reads CASSWTVTYEQYF. Here the CDR3 DNA reads TGTGCCAGTAGCTGGACTGTCACCTACGAGCAGTACTTC. The full variable domain, with the rest looked up from reference TRBV19 and TRBJ2-7, is DGGITQSPKYLFRKEGQNVTLSCEQNLNHDAMYWYRQDPGQGLRLIYYSQIVNDFQKGDIAEGYSVSREKKESFPLTVTSAQKNPTAFYLCASSWTVTYEQYFGPGTRLTVT.

The genes are TRBV11-2 and TRBJ2-7; a weak D match, TRBD1 (5 bases). The CDR3 has 11 residues. The germline V gene has CDR1 SGHAT and CDR2 FQNNGV. V was shortened by 5 bases and J by 5 bases, with 7 bases between the two germline ends. The CDR3 bases are TGTGCCAGCAGCCAGGGCCACGAGCAGTACTTC. Its translation: CASSQGHEQYF. Based on the CDR3 plus reference TRBV11-2 and TRBJ2-7, the full variable domain is EAGVAQSPRYKIIEKRQSVAFWCNPISGHATLYWYQQILGQGPKLLIQFQNNGVVDDSQLPKDRFSAERLKGVDSTLKIQPAKLEDSAVYLCASSQGHEQYFGPGTRLTVT.

The CDR3 spells CASSLRGRTRNSRFNTGELFF. The CDR3 DNA reads TGTGCCAGCAGCCTCAGGGGGCGGACGCGAAACTCTCGATTCAACACCGGGGAGCTGTTTTTT. The chain links TRBV4-2 to TRBJ2-2, with 8 bases that match TRBD1. Germline-derived CDR1 and CDR2 are LGHNA and YNFKEQ. This CDR3 region has 21 residues. The trim removed 4 bases at V and 2 bases at J, leaving 21 bases unmatched.

This clone was observed a single time. The V call is TRBV2, the J call TRBJ2-3; perhaps TRBD2 as D (5 bases). The CDR3 is made up of 13 amino acids. V was pared by 6 bases and J by 5 bases, with 12 bases between. CDR1 is SNHLY, CDR2 FYNNEI, per germline. Written as DNA, the CDR3 is TGTGCCAGCAGGTCGGACCGGGGAGATACGCAGTATTTT. Translation: CASRSDRGDTQYF. Full variable domain (missing parts from reference TRBV2 and TRBJ2-3): EPEVTQTPSHQVTQMGQEVILRCVPISNHLYFYWYRQILGQKVEFLVSFYNNEISEKSEIFDDQFSVERPDGSNFTLKIRSTKLEDSAMYFCASRSDRGDTQYFGPGTRLTVL.

The genes are TRBV19 and TRBJ2-2, with D maybe TRBD2 (5 bases). Germline CDR1 LNHDA, CDR2 SQIVND (reference sequence). The V end was cut by 8 bases, the J end by 7 bases, with 11 bases between. There are 12 residues in the CDR3. The CDR3 DNA is TGTGCCAGTCGCGGACTGGGCGGGGAGCTGTTTTTT. It translates to CASRGLGGELFF.

The gene calls are TRBV7-2 and TRBJ1-5; D is possibly TRBD1 (6 bases). Trimming left V 1 base short and J 4 bases short, with 11 bases between. The CDR3 length is 15 residues. CDR1 SGHTA and CDR2 FQGNSA come from the germline V gene. The CDR3 DNA reads as TGTGCCAGCAGCTTAGAGGGGACAACAAATCAGCCCCAGCATTTT. Its translation: CASSLEGTTNQPQHF.

Sample share makes this clone medium-sized. V is TRBV5-8 and J is TRBJ1-2; 7 bases align to TRBD1. Germline assignment: CDR1 SGHTS and CDR2 YDEGEE. This CDR3 comprises 13 residues. Trimming took 6 bases from V and 8 from J; bases not matched to a gene: 10. DNA of the CDR3: TGTGCCAGCACAGCGACAGGGCGTCGGGGCTACACCTTC. As protein: CASTATGRRGYTF.

This chain connects TRBV10-3 to TRBJ1-6, with D maybe TRBD1 (5 bases). The CDR3 is 16 amino acids. Germline loops: CDR1 ENHRY, CDR2 SYGVKD. V was pared by 10 bases and J by 8 bases, with 24 bases between. CDR3 nucleotide sequence: TGTGCCACATCGGGGGGATCCCCTGGGGGGGATTCACCCCTCCACTTT. Protein sequence: CATSGGSPGGDSPLHF.

This rearrangement joins TRBV6-2 or TRBV6-3 to TRBJ2-2; 9 positions agree with TRBD2. The CDR3 is made up of 17 amino acids. Germline V gives CDR1 MNHEY, CDR2 SVGEGT. V trimming: 4 bases; J trimming: 11 bases; junction bases outside the gene matches: 17. The CDR3 DNA sequence: TGTGCCAGCAGTTCGGGCCGAGCGGGAGGCTCCCTCAGAGAGCTGTTTTTT. This codes for CASSSGRAGGSLRELFF.

The chain carries TRBV7-8 and TRBJ1-5, with D uncertain. Looked up from germline, CDR1 is SGHVS and CDR2 is FQNEAQ. The CDR3 length is 18 residues. V was cut by 1 base and J by 7 bases, with 23 bases left in between. CDR3 sequence: CASSLERVREPLVQPQHF. CDR3 DNA sequence: TGTGCCAGCAGCTTAGAGAGAGTCCGGGAACCCCTTGTCCAGCCCCAGCATTTT.

The V call is TRBV7-6, the J call TRBJ1-5, with D uncertain. In germline, CDR1 is SGHVS, CDR2 FNYEAQ. V was clipped by 4 bases and J by 6 bases, with 13 bases between them. The CDR3 has 14 amino acids. The CDR3 bases are TGTGCCAGCAGCTCGGCGGAGCGGTCTCAGCCCCAGCATTTT. It specifies CASSSAERSQPQHF. Together with reference TRBV7-6 and TRBJ1-5, the CDR3 gives the full variable domain: GAGVSQSPRYKVTKRGQDVALRCDPISGHVSLYWYRQALGQGPEFLTYFNYEAQQDKSGLPNDRFSAERPEGSISTLTIQRTEQRDSAMYRCASSSAERSQPQHFGDGTRLSIL.

The rearrangement uses TRBV7-6 and TRBJ1-4; D not certain. The CDR3 spans 12 residues. Germline lookup yields CDR1 SGHVS and CDR2 FNYEAQ. V was shortened by 2 bases and J by 6 bases, with 4 bases between the two germline ends. The CDR3 here is CASSLYDEKLFF. CDR3 sequence (DNA): TGTGCCAGCAGCTTATATGATGAAAAACTGTTTTTT.